This T cell receptor beta chain was identified in a study of OX40 agonist ivuxolimab in advanced cancers. Study-level information: Three patients, one with hepatocellular carcinoma and two with cutaneous melanoma, achieved partial responses.

Systemic immunosuppression or a history of autoimmune disease excluded patients. The table came from immunoSEQ multiplex PCR; TCRdb's copy has only in-frame clones and leaves some out. The sample includes about 46,000 clones, over 75% seen only once; the top ten take 12%. Germline V gene lookup returns CDR1 SGDLS and CDR2 YYNGEE. This CDR3 region has 16 residues. Trimming removed 3 bases from V and 1 base from J, with 16 bases in between. The V call is TRBV9, the J call TRBJ1-1, with D possibly TRBD1 on 5 matching bases. The material was CD4+ or CD8+ T cells sorted from blood, obtained in a trial of the OX40 agonist ivuxolimab. The receptor's source is an adult with an advanced solid tumor such as melanoma, head and neck, liver or kidney cancer. CDR3 nucleotide sequence: TGTGCCAGCAGCGCCTCTGGGGGGAAGGGGAACACTGAAGCTTTCTTT. Its protein is CASSASGGKGNTEAFF.